Below are 26 T cell receptor beta chains sequenced from a single sample in a study of CD4 and CD8 cells across lung adenocarcinoma regions. TCRdb used MiXCR to reprocess the PCR reads, holding one entry per CDR3 protein. Found here are 6,500 to 10,000 distinct CDR3 sequences, roughly 50% of them singletons; the top ten hold about a fifth. The sequenced sample consisted of CD8+ T cells from the center of a lung tumor. These receptors were obtained from a female donor with lung adenocarcinoma. The CD4 and CD8 labels of this study may be unreliable.

In its sample, this clonotype was seen a few times. V is TRBV12-3 or TRBV12-4 and J is TRBJ1-2, with 11 bases lining up with TRBD1. The CDR3 extends over 14 amino acids. Germline trimming cut 3 bases from V and 7 bases from J; bases unmatched to any gene: 4. Here the CDR3 reads CASSFRTGGSGYTF. The CDR3 bases are TGTGCCAGCAGTTTTAGGACAGGGGGCTCTGGCTACACCTTC.

This clonotype has just one count. The gene calls are TRBV6-1 and TRBJ2-4; TRBD2 is a possible D gene (6 bases). V was clipped by 8 bases and J by 13 bases, with 30 bases between them. Germline V gene lookup returns CDR1 MNHNS and CDR2 SASEGT. This CDR3 contains 16 residues. The CDR3 nucleotides are TGTGCCAGCCGAGACCCGGGGGTGTGGGCCACAAACACGCAGTACTTC. This sequence encodes CASRDPGVWATNTQYF.

This clonotype is medium-sized in the sample. The gene calls are TRBV7-2 and TRBJ2-1, with D perhaps TRBD2 (6 bases). The CDR3 extends over 14 amino acids. Trimming took 6 bases from V and 10 from J, leaving 19 bases between them. Germline V gives CDR1 SGHTA, CDR2 FQGNSA. The CDR3 sequence is CASSFAGLTYEQFF. The CDR3 DNA is TGTGCCAGCAGTTTTGCGGGGCTAACCTACGAGCAGTTCTTC.

The chain carries TRBV4-1 and TRBJ2-7; 7 bases match TRBD1. The germline CDR1 and CDR2 sequences are MGHRA and YSYEKL. With V trimmed by 1 base and J by 3 bases, 9 bases remained unmatched. The CDR3 extends over 16 amino acids. The CDR3 here is CASSQALGQANYEQYF. CDR3 in DNA: TGCGCCAGCAGCCAAGCCCTCGGACAGGCGAACTACGAGCAGTACTTC.

This clonotype was detected only a few times. The chain employs TRBV7-6 and TRBJ2-7, with D unresolved. The CDR3 is 14 residues long. CDR1 and CDR2 (germline): SGHVS, FNYEAQ. V was pared by 0 bases and J by 2 bases, with 8 bases between. DNA for the CDR3: TGTGCCAGCAGCTTAGCCCAGTCCACCTACGAGCAGTACTTC. Its protein is CASSLAQSTYEQYF.

This chain links TRBV24-1 with TRBJ2-3; tentative D call: TRBD2 (6 bases). The length of the CDR3 is 16 residues. Germline V gene lookup returns CDR1 KGHDR and CDR2 SFDVKD. V was pared by 2 bases and J by 4 bases, with 15 bases between. The CDR3 is CATSDSRLVGPDTQYF. As DNA, the CDR3 is TGTGCCACCAGTGATTCCCGACTAGTTGGACCAGATACGCAGTATTTT.

This clonotype was found a few times. V is TRBV28 and J is TRBJ2-4; the D is unclear. The CDR3 length is 17 residues. Trimming shortened V by 3 bases and J by 0 bases, and 15 bases separated the two germline ends. From germline, CDR1 is MDHEN and CDR2 SYDVKM. The chain's CDR3 is CASSFSMSGLAKNIQYF. The CDR3 coding sequence is TGTGCCAGCAGTTTTTCTATGTCTGGGCTAGCCAAAAACATTCAGTACTTC. Full variable domain (outside the CDR3, taken from reference TRBV28 and TRBJ2-4): DVKVTQSSRYLVKRTGEKVFLECVQDMDHENMFWYRQDPGLGLRLIYFSYDVKMKEKGDIPEGYSVSREKKERFSLILESASTNQTSMYLCASSFSMSGLAKNIQYFGAGTRLSVL.

This clonotype was picked up many times. V gene TRBV24-1 combines with J gene TRBJ2-2; perhaps TRBD2 as D (6 bases). CDR1 and CDR2 (germline): KGHDR, SFDVKD. Trimming took off 1 base at V and 3 bases at J, with 8 bases between the two ends. This CDR3 has 15 amino acids. CDR3 sequence: CATSDFKRDTGELFF. The DNA of the CDR3 is TGTGCCACCAGTGATTTTAAGCGGGACACCGGGGAGCTGTTTTTT.

Note on this clonotype: The missing conserved phenylalanine or tryptophan at the end of this CDR3 makes a read error likely. It is unclear where the CDR3 begins or ends on the DNA, so no DNA is shown, and the CDR3 is as TCRdb lists it. This sequence joins TRBV15 and TRBJ2-5. From germline, CDR1 is LNHNV and CDR2 YYDKDF (reference sequence). With termini counted, the CDR3 has 22 amino acids. The CDR3 here is CATKPGYFFFLNIFSRDGILPC.

This clonotype was picked up one time. The chain links TRBV3-1 to TRBJ1-2; no clear D gene. CDR3 length equals 14 residues. Germline V gene sequence: CDR1 LGHDT, CDR2 YNNKEL (reference sequence). V dropped 1 base and J dropped 6 bases, with 12 bases sitting between them. Written as DNA, the CDR3 is TGTGCCAGCAGCCAAGTCTCCAGCCGCAATGGCTACACCTTC. Translated, it gives CASSQVSSRNGYTF.

The rearrangement uses TRBV5-4 and TRBJ2-1; tentative D call: TRBD1 (5 bases). Gene TRBJ2-5 matches the end of the DNA better, so the J call may be wrong. Germline loops: CDR1 SGHNT, CDR2 YYREEE (reference sequence). CDR3 length: 16 amino acids. The CDR3: CASSLEAVGPQNTQYF. The CDR3 DNA sequence: TGTGCCAGCAGCTTGGAAGCAGTGGGGCCCCAAAACACCCAGTACTTC.

The rearrangement links TRBV28 to TRBJ2-1; 10 bases are a match to TRBD2. Germline V lookup: CDR1 MDHEN, CDR2 SYDVKM. V lost 5 bases to trimming and J lost 4 bases; unmatched junction nucleotides: 8. The CDR3 runs 16 residues. DNA for the CDR3: TGTGCCAGCAGTCTACAATCTAGCGGGAGTTACAATGAGCAGTTCTTC. Protein product: CASSLQSSGSYNEQFF.

The V gene is TRBV19, the J gene TRBJ2-2; 8 bases are shared with TRBD1. The trim removed 1 base at V and 4 bases at J, leaving 2 bases unmatched. Germline CDR1 is LNHDA and CDR2 is SQIVND (reference sequence). This CDR3 contains 15 residues. The CDR3 DNA follows: TGTGCCAGTAGTATAGGGACAGGGCTCACCGGGGAGCTGTTTTTT. Translation: CASSIGTGLTGELFF.

The chain joins TRBV12-3 or TRBV12-4 to TRBJ2-1, with 8 bases aligning to TRBD2. Trimming at V came to 5 bases and at J to 5 bases, leaving 11 bases not matched to a gene. The CDR3 runs 16 residues. The CDR3 sequence: CASSRSEREGNNEQFF. The CDR3 DNA is TGTGCCAGCAGTAGATCTGAACGGGAGGGTAACAATGAGCAGTTCTTC.

In its sample, this clonotype was seen many times. V and J are TRBV11-2 and TRBJ1-4; D not certain. This CDR3 contains 11 residues. The germline V gene has CDR1 SGHAT and CDR2 FQNNGV. V shed 5 bases and J shed 12 bases, with 10 bases lying between them. The CDR3 DNA follows: TGTGCCAGCAGCCCCGATGGGGAACTGTTTTTT. This translates into CASSPDGELFF.

This sequence joins TRBV11-1 and TRBJ2-3; maybe TRBD1 (5 bases). Trimming removed 2 bases from V and 5 bases from J, with 14 bases in between. The CDR3 is 15 residues long. The germline CDR1 and CDR2 sequences are SGHAT and FQDESV (reference sequence). This chain's CDR3 is CASSLWGPGEDTQYF. The CDR3 nucleotides are TGTGCCAGCAGCTTATGGGGCCCAGGCGAAGATACGCAGTATTTT.

This clonotype came up many times. J is TRBJ2-5 and V is TRBV25-1; the D gene is possibly TRBD1 (5 bases). The germline CDR1 and CDR2 sequences are MGHDK and SYGVNS. The ends were cut back, 4 bases at V and 1 base at J, with 13 bases in the middle. This CDR3 has 15 residues. As DNA, the CDR3 is TGTGCCAGCAGTGTAGACCTGACAGTCCAAGAGACCCAGTACTTC. Its protein is CASSVDLTVQETQYF.

The V call is TRBV7-6, the J call TRBJ2-1; tentative D call: TRBD2 (7 bases). The J call is doubtful: the DNA matches TRBJ2-5 better. Germline CDR1 and CDR2: SGHVS and FNYEAQ. CDR3 length: 18 amino acids. This CDR3 is CASSCLKRGGQDQNIQYF. The CDR3, as DNA: TGTGCCAGCAGCTGCCTTAAGCGCGGGGGCCAAGACCAAAACATCCAGTACTTC.

The chain links TRBV6-1 to TRBJ2-3; D perhaps matches TRBD2 (6 bases). With the DNA end fitting TRBJ2-7 better, the J assignment may be wrong. The CDR3 is 16 amino acids. Per germline, CDR1 MNHNS and CDR2 SASEGT. CDR3: CASGGSGGRDPETQYF. The CDR3 coding sequence is TGTGCCAGCGGGGGGTCTGGCGGCCGTGACCCAGAGACGCAGTACTTC.

This clonotype came up a few times. The chain recombines TRBV7-6 with TRBJ2-3; perhaps D is TRBD1 or TRBD2 (5 bases each). CDR3 size: 14 residues. Trimming pared 5 bases from V and 8 bases from J, leaving 17 bases between. The germline gives CDR1 SGHVS, CDR2 FNYEAQ. In nucleotides, the CDR3 is TGTGCCAGCAGCCTGGGGGTAAGCACCGGTACGCAGTATTTT. This gives the protein CASSLGVSTGTQYF.

The genes are TRBV6-2 or TRBV6-3 and TRBJ2-5; D is perhaps TRBD1 or TRBD2 (5 bases each). Trimming took 11 bases from V and 11 from J, leaving 30 bases between them. Germline V CDR1 and CDR2: MNHEY, SVGEGT. There are 15 residues in the CDR3. As DNA, the CDR3 is TGTGCCCGCGTCTCGGGGCTGCGTGCCATAGACACGCAGTACTTC. Amino acid sequence: CARVSGLRAIDTQYF.

For this clonotype: The junction departs from the called germline gene at one end, perhaps through a read error. This sequence joins TRBV5-8 and TRBJ2-4; D unclear. Per the germline V gene, CDR1 is SGHTS and CDR2 is YDEGEE. The CDR3 is made up of 15 amino acids. The CDR3 reads CASSLGVGAKNIQYF. CDR3 sequence (DNA): TGTGCCAGCAGCTTGGGAGTGGGCGCCAAAAATATTCAGTACTTC.

This clonotype has only a few counts. The germline gene is not matched at one end of the junction; a read error may be the cause. The chain has TRBV6-1 and TRBJ2-4; 9 positions agree with TRBD2. This CDR3 region has 14 residues. Germline V gene sequence: CDR1 MNHNS, CDR2 SASEGT. The CDR3 sequence: CAGNRGLAKNIQYF. CDR3 in DNA: TGTGCCGGCAACCGGGGACTAGCCAAAAACATCCAGTACTTC.

This chain connects TRBV20-1 to TRBJ2-3; D may be TRBD1 or TRBD2 (5 bases each). CDR3 size: 14 residues. Germline-derived CDR1 and CDR2 are DFQATT and SNEGSKA (reference sequence). Trimming left V 6 bases short and J 0 bases short, with 13 bases between. The CDR3 sequence: CSALTRDSTDTQYF. CDR3 DNA sequence: TGCAGTGCCCTGACCCGGGACAGCACAGATACGCAGTATTTT.

This clonotype showed up just a few times. The chain links TRBV6-2 or TRBV6-3 to TRBJ2-1; no firm D call. Germline CDR1 is MNHEY and CDR2 is SVGEGT. The CDR3 runs 16 residues. Trimming removed 0 bases at V and 7 bases at J, with 16 bases between. The chain's CDR3 is CASSYSIQHPGNEQFF. CDR3 nucleotides: TGTGCCAGCAGTTACTCGATCCAGCACCCCGGAAATGAGCAGTTCTTC.

This clonotype came up a few times. This rearrangement joins TRBV7-2 to TRBJ2-5, with D uncertain. This CDR3 contains 11 residues. The V gene lost 5 bases and the J gene lost 9 bases, with 10 bases spanning the gap. Germline CDR1 SGHTA, CDR2 FQGNSA. This CDR3 reads CASSRRQAQYF. CDR3 nucleotides: TGTGCCAGCAGCCGACGGCAGGCCCAGTACTTC.